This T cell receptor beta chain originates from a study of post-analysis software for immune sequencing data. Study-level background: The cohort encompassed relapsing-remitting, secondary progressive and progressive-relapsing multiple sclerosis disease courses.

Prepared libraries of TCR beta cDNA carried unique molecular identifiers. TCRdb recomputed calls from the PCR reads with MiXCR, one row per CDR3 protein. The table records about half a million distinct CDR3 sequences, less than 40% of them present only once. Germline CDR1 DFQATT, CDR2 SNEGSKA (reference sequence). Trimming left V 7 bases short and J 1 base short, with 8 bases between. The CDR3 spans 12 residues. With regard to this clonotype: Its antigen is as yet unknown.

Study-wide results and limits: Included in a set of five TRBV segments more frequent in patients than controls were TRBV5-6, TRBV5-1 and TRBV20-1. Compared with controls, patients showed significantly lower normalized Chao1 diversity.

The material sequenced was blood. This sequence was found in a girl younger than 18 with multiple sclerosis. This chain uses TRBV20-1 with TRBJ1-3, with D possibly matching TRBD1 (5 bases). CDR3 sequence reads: CSVEGSGNTIYF. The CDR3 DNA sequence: TGCAGTGTAGAGGGGTCTGGAAACACCATATATTTT.